This TCR beta chain was identified in a study of T cell repertoires in cytomegalovirus infection. On the study more broadly: CMV epitopes that were recently identified and HLA-C-restricted were used alongside well-studied HLA-B-restricted ones. Findings of the study overall: Summed frequency of public TCR beta families distinguished CMV carriers with the relevant HLA.

This clonotype occurred many times. Its antigen is as yet unknown. The J segment lost 0 bases and the V segment lost 4 bases, leaving 12 bases of the junction unmatched. The CDR3 has 18 residues. The germline CDR1 and CDR2 sequences are SNHLY and FYNNEI. MiXCR, applied by TCRdb to the reads, yields one record per CDR3 protein. The sample has 250,000 to 400,000 distinct CDR3 sequences, 20% to 30% seen once. The V call is TRBV2, the J call TRBJ2-4, with 7 bases that match TRBD1. Sequencing was performed on cultured PBMCs, taken from culture after CMV antigen stimulation. The sequence derives from a human donor in good health (CMV status not recorded). Some clones in this sample may be carry-over from other donors' samples. In DNA, the CDR3 is TGTGCCAGCAGTGGATACAACAGGGGCTTTCTAGCCAAAAACATTCAGTACTTC. As protein: CASSGYNRGFLAKNIQYF.